This TCR beta chain was retrieved from a study of blood T cell repertoires in COVID-19. Study-level information: There were acute and convalescent COVID-19 samples, and they came from the United States, Italy and Spain.

A word on this clone: This specimen includes other DNA sequences encoding the same CDR3.

The CDR3 totals 12 residues. V was trimmed by 3 bases and J by 4 bases, leaving 7 bases between them. The V gene's germline CDR1 is MDHEN and CDR2 SYDVKM. The table came from immunoSEQ multiplex PCR; TCRdb's copy has only in-frame clones and leaves some out. The sample yields roughly 190,000 clones, 86% seen once. The sample taken for sequencing was peripheral blood. The chain has TRBV28 and TRBJ2-7; tentative D call: TRBD2 (5 bases). The TCR was taken from a woman aged 60-75 years with COVID-19, enrolled during active disease. CDR3 amino acids: CASSFGLYEQYF. The DNA of the CDR3 is TGTGCCAGCAGTTTTGGACTGTACGAGCAGTACTTC.